The 32 T cell receptor beta chains presented below share a single source sample, sequenced in a study of human T cells and chemical hapten exposure. MiXCR, run by TCRdb on the RACE reads, gives a single entry per CDR3 protein. Of approximately 80,000 distinct CDR3 sequences listed, roughly 7.1% are singletons. Regarding time point: patch test 1, 2 weeks after DPC sensitization. Treatment in this sample: therapeutic diphenylcyclopropenone sensitization with weekly scalp DPC. Sequences were derived from whole blood, sampled in connection with sensitization to the hapten diphenylcyclopropenone (DPC). The receptors come from a woman in her twenties or thirties with alopecia areata. Some clones in this sample may be carry-over from other donors' samples.

The V gene is TRBV5-1, the J gene TRBJ2-7, with a weak D call TRBD2 (6 bases). The CDR3 runs 15 residues. V lost 4 bases and J lost 5, with 19 bases in between. The germline CDR1 and CDR2 sequences are SGHRS and YFSETQ. The CDR3 is CASSPPCAGTHEQYF. As DNA, the CDR3 is TGCGCCAGCAGCCCCCCCTGTGCGGGGACGCACGAGCAGTACTTC.

The chain is built from TRBV12-3 or TRBV12-4 and TRBJ1-3; 9 nucleotides agree with TRBD1. The V gene end was trimmed by 2 bases and the J gene end by 0 bases; junction bases not matched to a gene: 20. The CDR3 is 22 amino acids. CDR3 amino acids: CASSLSIGDHRGPLSSGNTIYF. The DNA of the CDR3 is TGTGCCAGCAGTTTATCTATAGGGGACCACAGGGGGCCTCTAAGCTCTGGAAACACCATATATTTT.

This clonotype was seen at least ten times. V gene TRBV12-3 or TRBV12-4 combines with J gene TRBJ2-3, with 11 bases aligning to TRBD2. V lost 6 bases to trimming and J lost 0 bases; unmatched junction nucleotides: 14. The CDR3 has 19 amino acids. The CDR3 sequence: CASRTLAGAIRSSTDTQYF. CDR3 in DNA: TGTGCCAGCAGGACACTAGCGGGGGCAATAAGATCTAGCACAGATACGCAGTATTTT.

The rearrangement joins TRBV6-1 to TRBJ1-4, with TRBD1 identical over 10 bases. This CDR3 region has 14 residues. CDR1 is MNHNS, CDR2 SASEGT, per germline. V shed 6 bases and J 8 bases; nucleotides not matched to a gene: 6. The CDR3 here is CASSLDRGREKLFF. DNA for the CDR3: TGTGCCAGCAGCCTTGACAGGGGGCGGGAAAAACTGTTTTTT.

This clonotype was detected many times. The J gene is TRBJ1-1, the V gene TRBV9; D is uncertain. The V and J ends lost 0 bases and 3 bases respectively, with 6 bases between them. In germline, CDR1 is SGDLS, CDR2 YYNGEE. CDR3 length equals 13 residues. The CDR3 region has the DNA TGTGCCAGCAGCGTAGGTGGGCACACTGAAGCTTTCTTT. It encodes CASSVGGHTEAFF. The full variable domain, in which reference TRBV9 and TRBJ1-1 provide the parts outside the CDR3, is DSGVTQTPKHLITATGQRVTLRCSPRSGDLSVYWYQQSLDQGLQFLIQYYNGEERAKGNILERFSAQQFPDLHSELNLSSLELGDSALYFCASSVGGHTEAFFGQGTRLTVV.

This clonotype was found many times. This chain uses TRBV20-1 with TRBJ2-3, with D tentatively TRBD2 (5 bases). V was cut by 8 bases and J by 4 bases, with 19 bases left in between. The CDR3 is made up of 14 amino acids. Germline CDR1 is DFQATT and CDR2 is SNEGSKA (reference sequence). The CDR3 region has the DNA TGCAGTACCCACCTCGCGGGTAGGGCAGATACGCAGTATTTT. This encodes CSTHLAGRADTQYF.

The genes are TRBV10-3 and TRBJ2-5; possible D gene TRBD1, 5 bases. V gave up 3 bases and J gave up 5 bases, with 16 bases separating them. The CDR3 covers 15 residues. CDR1 and CDR2 (germline): ENHRY, SYGVKD. The CDR3 DNA is TGTGCCATCAGTGACATCCAGGGTGGTAGGGAGACCCAGTACTTC. It codes for CAISDIQGGRETQYF.

At least ten counts were recorded for this clonotype. This sequence joins TRBV3-1 and TRBJ2-7; TRBD1 or TRBD2 may be the D gene (5 bases each). With 5 bases removed from V and 11 bases from J, the gap between germline ends came to 22 bases. The CDR3 totals 14 residues. In germline, CDR1 is LGHDT, CDR2 YNNKEL (reference sequence). CDR3 DNA: TGTGCCAGCAGCTTATCCCCGGGGACCTCCATTAAGTACTTC. Translation gives CASSLSPGTSIKYF.

This clonotype came up a few times. The V and J genes are TRBV6-1 and TRBJ2-3; D possibly corresponds to TRBD1 (6 bases). Germline V gives CDR1 MNHNS, CDR2 SASEGT. Trimming cost V 2 bases and J 2 bases, with 14 bases left between them. The CDR3 loop spans 16 amino acids. CDR3 amino acids: CASSESFTGHTDTQYF. For the CDR3, the DNA is TGTGCCAGCAGTGAAAGTTTCACGGGACACACAGATACGCAGTATTTT.

This clonotype was seen more than once but under ten times. V usage is TRBV6-4 and J usage is TRBJ2-3; D unclear. Germline-derived CDR1 and CDR2 are MRHNA and SNTAGT. The CDR3 is made up of 12 amino acids. V lost 6 bases to trimming and J lost 7 bases, with 11 bases between them. CDR3 protein: CASRLPVHTQYF. CDR3 coding DNA: TGTGCCAGCAGGCTGCCGGTGCATACGCAGTATTTT.

This clonotype appeared many times. The gene calls are TRBV12-3 or TRBV12-4 and TRBJ2-5; D may be TRBD1 or TRBD2 (5 bases each). This CDR3 region has 15 residues. The V end was cut by 5 bases, the J end by 1 base, with 14 bases between. The CDR3 bases are TGTGCCAGCAGTCCACTAGGGACGTCCCAAGAGACCCAGTACTTC. This sequence encodes CASSPLGTSQETQYF.

Many counts were recorded for this clonotype. J is TRBJ2-5 and V is TRBV9; possibly TRBD1 or TRBD2 for D (6 bases each). V was clipped by 0 bases and J by 9 bases, with 27 bases between them. The CDR3 is 18 residues long. Germline V gives CDR1 SGDLS, CDR2 YYNGEE. CDR3 DNA sequence: TGTGCCAGCAGCGTAGATGGAGGTACAGGTTATCGGGGGCGCCCCCAGTACTTC. Encoded protein: CASSVDGGTGYRGRPQYF.

At least ten counts were recorded for this clonotype. The chain is built from TRBV27 and TRBJ2-4; D unresolved. The germline gives CDR1 MNHEY, CDR2 SMNVEV (reference sequence). The CDR3 loop spans 8 amino acids. Trimming removed 9 bases at V and 11 bases at J, with 5 bases between. CDR3: CARGVQYF. CDR3 bases: TGTGCCAGAGGCGTTCAGTACTTC.

There are many counts of this clonotype. V usage is TRBV29-1 and J usage is TRBJ2-3, with D uncertain. In germline, CDR1 is SQVTM, CDR2 ANQGSEA. V lost 7 bases to trimming and J lost 6 bases, with 20 bases between them. The CDR3 extends over 14 amino acids. CDR3 nucleotide sequence: TGCAGCGACGTGACAAGGACCTCGTCGGATACGCAGTATTTT. Amino acids: CSDVTRTSSDTQYF.

This clonotype was recorded many times. This chain uses TRBV6-4 with TRBJ1-1; tentative D call: TRBD1 (5 bases). Deletions cut 2 bases from V and 4 bases from J, with 11 bases between. Looked up from germline, CDR1 is MRHNA and CDR2 is SNTAGT. CDR3 size: 14 residues. For the CDR3, the DNA is TGTGCCAGCAGTGACACGGGGGATCTCACTGAAGCTTTCTTT. It yields the protein CASSDTGDLTEAFF.

About this clonotype itself: This may arise from a read error, as a much more abundant clone is one base away. J is TRBJ1-1 and V is TRBV30; D is possibly TRBD1 (5 bases). Germline assignment: CDR1 GTSNPN and CDR2 SVGIG (reference sequence). This CDR3 is 11 amino acids long. V was cut by 7 bases and J by 7 bases, with 13 bases left in between. Written as DNA, the CDR3 is TGTGCCTCGGCTCGGGGGAGTGAAGCTTTCTTT. Translated, it gives CASARGSEAFF.

This clonotype showed up just a few times. The chain uses TRBV3-1 and TRBJ2-1; no definite D call. The length of the CDR3 is 16 residues. V lost 1 base and J lost 1, with 11 bases in between. CDR1 is LGHDT, CDR2 YNNKEL, per germline (reference sequence). The CDR3 region has the DNA TGTGCCAGCAGCCAAGCGGGCGGAAGTTCCTACAATGAGCAGTTCTTC. It translates to CASSQAGGSSYNEQFF.

This chain uses TRBV7-8 with TRBJ1-5, with a possible D match to TRBD1 (5 bases). V lost 1 base, J lost 0 bases, and 13 bases lay in between. The germline V gene has CDR1 SGHVS and CDR2 FQNEAQ. The CDR3 sequence is 17 residues long. This CDR3 is CASSLGVWGDSNQPQHF. The CDR3 region has the DNA TGTGCCAGCAGCTTAGGGGTTTGGGGCGATAGCAATCAGCCCCAGCATTTT.

This clonotype was seen at least ten times. This sequence joins TRBV10-3 and TRBJ1-1, with no clear D. The CDR3 consists of 13 residues. The V and J ends lost 2 bases and 4 bases respectively, with 8 bases between them. Germline V lookup: CDR1 ENHRY, CDR2 SYGVKD. CDR3 in amino acids: CAISEGRATEAFF. As DNA, the CDR3 is TGTGCCATCAGTGAGGGGAGGGCCACTGAAGCTTTCTTT.

This clonotype was counted a few times. The chain couples TRBV12-3 or TRBV12-4 to TRBJ2-1; TRBD1 matches at 10 bases. After removal of 7 bases from V and 9 bases from J, the junction contained 18 bases not matched to a gene. This CDR3 region has 17 residues. The CDR3: CASKQGWGTGDVGEQFF. For the CDR3, the DNA is TGTGCCAGCAAACAAGGATGGGGGACAGGGGACGTGGGTGAGCAGTTCTTC.

This clonotype was counted ten times or more. The chain is built from TRBV20-1 and TRBJ1-2; 8 bases agree with TRBD1. After removal of 1 base from V and 1 base from J, the junction contained 8 bases not matched to a gene. The CDR3 consists of 16 residues. The germline V gene encodes CDR1 DFQATT and CDR2 SNEGSKA (reference sequence). CDR3 region: CSARADRATVNYGYTF. For the CDR3, the DNA is TGCAGTGCTAGAGCGGACAGGGCCACCGTTAACTATGGCTACACCTTC.

This clonotype has a count of ten or more. V is TRBV2 and J is TRBJ1-1; D is uncertain. The CDR3 runs to 13 residues. CDR1 and CDR2 (germline): SNHLY, FYNNEI. V lost 4 bases, J lost 1 base, and 7 bases lay in between. The CDR3 nucleotides are TGTGCCAGCAGTGCGTGGGGGAACACTGAAGCTTTCTTT. Amino acids: CASSAWGNTEAFF.

This clonotype was counted many times. CDR3 amino acids: CASGRGQSNEKLFF. The CDR3 nucleotides are TGTGCCAGCGGGCGGGGACAGTCTAATGAAAAACTGTTTTTT. The rearrangement joins TRBV6-6 to TRBJ1-4; 7 positions agree with TRBD1. Germline-derived CDR1 and CDR2 are MNHNY and SVGAGI (reference sequence). The CDR3 is 14 amino acids. The J segment lost 3 bases and the V segment lost 8 bases, leaving 6 bases of the junction unmatched.

The V gene is TRBV27, the J gene TRBJ1-2; D gene ambiguous. CDR1 is MNHEY and CDR2 is SMNVEV in the germline V gene (reference sequence). CDR3 length equals 13 residues. Trimming stripped 2 bases from V and 3 bases from J, with 7 bases between. CDR3 in amino acids: CASSLSNDYGYTF. CDR3 nucleotide sequence: TGTGCCAGCAGTTTAAGCAACGACTATGGCTACACCTTC.

In this sample, this clonotype turned up many times. This chain connects TRBV4-2 to TRBJ2-4; TRBD1 agrees at 9 bases. The CDR3 length is 18 residues. Germline V gene sequence: CDR1 LGHNA, CDR2 YNFKEQ. With V trimmed by 0 bases and J by 3 bases, 9 bases remained unmatched. CDR3: CASSQDWTGVSDKNIQYF. The CDR3 DNA sequence: TGTGCCAGCAGCCAAGATTGGACAGGGGTTTCGGACAAAAACATTCAGTACTTC.

This clonotype showed up many times. The chain carries TRBV20-1 and TRBJ2-1; perhaps D is TRBD1 or TRBD2 (5 bases each). CDR1 is DFQATT and CDR2 is SNEGSKA in the germline V gene (reference sequence). The ends were cut back, 2 bases at V and 7 bases at J, with 27 bases in the middle. This CDR3 is built from 18 residues. CDR3 in amino acids: CSARYTRGASVERNEQFF. DNA for the CDR3: TGCAGTGCTAGATACACCCGAGGGGCATCTGTAGAAAGGAATGAGCAGTTCTTC.

The chain joins TRBV20-1 to TRBJ2-3; D unclear. The CDR3 runs 11 residues. Trimming stripped 1 base from V and 6 bases from J, with 5 bases between. Germline V CDR1 and CDR2: DFQATT, SNEGSKA (reference sequence). In DNA form, the CDR3 reads TGCAGTGCTAGAGGGGTTGATACGCAGTATTTT. The encoded protein is CSARGVDTQYF.

This clonotype appeared many times. The J gene is TRBJ2-2, the V gene TRBV5-1; TRBD1 is a possible D gene (6 bases). The CDR3 totals 17 residues. Trimming removed 1 base from V and 2 bases from J, with 15 bases in between. Per germline, CDR1 SGHRS and CDR2 YFSETQ. Written as DNA, the CDR3 is TGCGCCAGCAGCTTGAGGTCTCCAGGGGCCAACACCGGGGAGCTGTTTTTT. Its translation is CASSLRSPGANTGELFF.

This clonotype was seen at least ten times. The V and J genes are TRBV6-6 and TRBJ1-2; 7 nucleotides line up with TRBD1. The junction had 7 bases not matched to a gene; V was cut back by 4 bases and J by 5 bases. The CDR3 has 14 amino acids. Germline-derived CDR1 and CDR2 are MNHNY and SVGAGI (reference sequence). The CDR3 protein is CASSSETGNYGYTF. The CDR3 nucleotides are TGTGCCAGCAGTTCCGAGACAGGGAATTATGGCTACACCTTC.

This clonotype was counted ten times or more. V gene TRBV10-1 combines with J gene TRBJ2-3; TRBD1 aligns across 8 bases. The CDR3 spans 14 residues. Germline V CDR1 and CDR2: WNHNN, SYGVQD (reference sequence). V was clipped by 6 bases and J by 0 bases; unmatched bases: 2. The CDR3 here is CASSDRGSTDTQYF. The CDR3 nucleotides read TGCGCCAGCAGCGACAGGGGAAGCACAGATACGCAGTATTTT.

This clonotype was counted ten times or more. CDR3 in DNA: TGTGCCAGCAGGCCCCCAGACTTCTACGAGCAGTACTTC. Translated, it gives CASRPPDFYEQYF. The V gene is TRBV12-3 or TRBV12-4, the J gene TRBJ2-7; D unclear. Deletions cut 6 bases from V and 3 bases from J, with 12 bases between. This CDR3 has 13 residues.

This clonotype was recorded a few times. V usage is TRBV7-2 and J usage is TRBJ1-2, with D perhaps matching TRBD1 (6 bases). V was clipped by 3 bases and J by 0 bases, with 11 bases between them. Germline V gene sequence: CDR1 SGHTA, CDR2 FQGNSA. The CDR3 is 15 amino acids. CDR3 coding DNA: TGTGCCAGCAGCTTGATCGGACAGCCTAACTATGGCTACACCTTC. Protein product: CASSLIGQPNYGYTF.